Sequencing of this TCR beta chain was carried out in a study of identical twins. The study, taken as a whole, reports: For out-of-frame alpha sequences shared by twins, low generation probability was in excess.

TCRdb independently ran MiXCR on the 5' RACE reads; one entry per CDR3 protein. The table lists hundreds of thousands of distinct CDR3 sequences, approximately 22% of them singletons. Regarding this clonotype: Antigen specificity is unknown.

This CDR3 is 14 amino acids long. V lost 3 bases and J 4 bases, leaving 12 bases between the germline ends. The same specimen was also included in a second study, on T cells expressing NK-cell markers. That work states: It was from sorted CD3+CD56+NKG2C+, CD3+CD56+NKG2C- and CD3+CD56-NKG2C+ T cells that TCR beta repertoires came. Eight donors were sequenced, of whom seven were HCMV-seropositive, while the remaining one was HCMV-seronegative. The study found dominant NKG2C+ clonotypes at about 1.0-8% of CD8+ T cells in over 5 donors.

The material sequenced was PBMCs. The chain combines TRBV12-3 or TRBV12-4 with TRBJ1-1; a possible D gene is TRBD1 (6 bases). This sequence originates from a young woman in good health. The CDR3 nucleotides read TGTGCCAGCAGTTTTGGGGGGCTAGGCACTGAAGCTTTCTTT. Residues: CASSFGGLGTEAFF.